Reported below is one T cell receptor (beta chain). Trimming cost V 7 bases and J 5 bases, with 15 bases left between them. This CDR3 has 14 residues. CDR1 and CDR2 (germline): PRHDT, FYEKMQ (reference sequence). The entry originates in a study of blood T cell repertoires in COVID-19. The wider study: Whether acute or convalescent, the COVID-19 samples came from the United States, Italy and Spain.

The method was immunoSEQ multiplex PCR; TCRdb's version includes in-frame clones alone and lacks a portion of them. Of roughly 99,000 clones in the sample, around nine tenths are singletons; the top ten hold roughly 1.2%. This chain connects TRBV13 to TRBJ2-4; TRBD2 might be the D (6 bases). The sequence was obtained from a woman aged 25 to 39 with acute or convalescent COVID-19. Material for sequencing was peripheral blood. As DNA, the CDR3 is TGTGCCAGCAACAACCCGGGGGTTCAAAACATTCAGTACTTC. Encoded protein: CASNNPGVQNIQYF.